These 29 T cell receptor beta chains were all obtained from the same sample, sequenced in a study of blood T cells in healthy people across ages. The authors ran a second PCR of 7 to 11 cycles using a sample-barcoded 5' primer and a J-beta primer mix. TCRdb fed the 5' RACE reads into MiXCR, producing one record per CDR3 protein. Of about 1.1 million distinct CDR3 sequences listed, more than 30% are singletons. Sequencing was done on a sample of blood. The receptors were gathered from a man between 18 and 29 years old in good health.

Ten or more counts support this clonotype. The chain has TRBV20-1 and TRBJ2-3; tentatively, D is TRBD1 (6 bases). CDR3 size: 12 residues. V lost 1 base and J lost 4, with 6 bases in between. Germline CDR1 DFQATT, CDR2 SNEGSKA (reference sequence). CDR3 region: CSARGQADTQYF. DNA of the CDR3: TGCAGTGCTAGAGGACAGGCAGATACGCAGTATTTT.

This clonotype has just a few counts. This chain connects TRBV5-1 to TRBJ1-1; D unresolved. This CDR3 contains 14 residues. Trimming left V 4 bases short and J 7 bases short, with 17 bases between. Germline V CDR1 and CDR2: SGHRS, YFSETQ. CDR3 in amino acids: CASSLRIPRVEAFF. CDR3 DNA sequence: TGCGCCAGCAGCCTGCGGATCCCTCGGGTTGAAGCTTTCTTT.

This clonotype was picked up a small number of times. The chain carries TRBV19 and TRBJ2-5; maybe TRBD1 (5 bases). CDR1 is LNHDA, CDR2 SQIVND, per germline (reference sequence). V lost 3 bases to trimming and J lost 2 bases, with 13 bases between them. This CDR3 has 15 residues. CDR3 loop: CASSMSRELQETQYF. The DNA for the CDR3 is TGTGCCAGTAGTATGAGCAGGGAATTACAAGAGACCCAGTACTTC.

The chain uses TRBV5-6 and TRBJ1-5; no reliable D call. Germline CDR1 is SGHDT and CDR2 is YYEEEE. The CDR3 runs 15 residues. Deletions cut 4 bases from V and 9 bases from J, with 20 bases between. The CDR3 DNA follows: TGTGCCAGCAGCCCATCCTTCGGCTCCTATCGGCCCCAGCATTTT. It yields the protein CASSPSFGSYRPQHF.

This clonotype was counted between two and nine times. The rearrangement uses TRBV6-6 and TRBJ2-7; 10 positions match TRBD1. This CDR3 is built from 14 residues. Germline V gene sequence: CDR1 MNHNY, CDR2 SVGAGI (reference sequence). V shed 5 bases and J 3 bases; nucleotides not matched to a gene: 4. CDR3 nucleotides: TGTGCCAGCAGTGACGGGACAGGGGTCTACGAGCAGTACTTC. This encodes CASSDGTGVYEQYF.

Details on this clonotype: Compared with germline, one end of the junction differs, possibly owing to a read error. The V and J genes are TRBV9 and TRBJ2-2; possibly TRBD2 for D (5 bases). Germline-derived CDR1 and CDR2 are SGDLS and YYNGEE. The CDR3 covers 15 residues. The CDR3 DNA follows: TGTGCCAGCAGCGCGGCGGGTAGGAACTCCGGGGAGCTGTTTTTT. It is translated as CASSAAGRNSGELFF.

The table lists this clonotype with many counts. The chain is built from TRBV12-3 or TRBV12-4 and TRBJ1-5; the D gene is possibly TRBD1 (6 bases). The CDR3 contains 13 residues. The V end was cut by 6 bases, the J end by 1 base, with 7 bases between. The DNA of the CDR3 is TGTGCCAGCAGACAGGGCAGCAATCAGCCCCAGCATTTT. This sequence encodes CASRQGSNQPQHF.

This clonotype was seen at least ten times. J is TRBJ2-5 and V is TRBV4-3; D unresolved. Per germline, CDR1 LGHNA and CDR2 YSLEER. V was shortened by 0 bases and J by 5 bases, with 13 bases between the two germline ends. This CDR3 is 15 amino acids long. CDR3: CASSQDYISFETQYF. The CDR3 coding sequence is TGCGCCAGCAGCCAAGATTATATCTCGTTTGAGACCCAGTACTTC.

This clonotype was seen a handful of times. V gene TRBV6-1 combines with J gene TRBJ2-2; D possibly corresponds to TRBD1 (5 bases). Germline V CDR1 and CDR2: MNHNS, SASEGT. This CDR3 contains 15 residues. Between the trimmed V and J ends, which lost 10 bases and 1 base, there was a span of 16 bases. The CDR3, as DNA: TGTGCCACCACCCGGACATACTTGAACACCGGGGAGCTGTTTTTT. It encodes CATTRTYLNTGELFF.

This chain connects TRBV6-5 to TRBJ1-4; no clear D gene. Trimming cost V 0 bases and J 12 bases, with 17 bases left between them. From germline, CDR1 is MNHEY and CDR2 SVGAGI. CDR3 size: 15 residues. The chain's CDR3 is CASSYSRSEAVELFF. In DNA form, the CDR3 reads TGTGCCAGCAGTTACTCGAGATCCGAAGCCGTAGAACTGTTTTTT.

The rearrangement links TRBV6-2 or TRBV6-3 to TRBJ2-5; maybe TRBD2 (5 bases). This CDR3 region has 14 residues. V was pared by 0 bases and J by 4 bases, with 9 bases between. The germline CDR1 and CDR2 sequences are MNHEY and SVGEGT. CDR3 sequence: CASSYSQRVETQYF. DNA for the CDR3: TGTGCCAGCAGTTACTCCCAGAGGGTAGAGACCCAGTACTTC.

The chain combines TRBV5-1 with TRBJ2-1, with 8 positions matching TRBD1. TRBJ2-7 matches the DNA end more closely, so the J call is doubtful. The germline V gene has CDR1 SGHRS and CDR2 YFSETQ. This CDR3 comprises 14 residues. Here the CDR3 reads CASTPGQAYNEQYF. CDR3 nucleotides: TGCGCCAGCACGCCGGGACAGGCCTACAATGAGCAGTACTTC.

This clonotype was observed a handful of times. The V gene is TRBV12-3 or TRBV12-4, the J gene TRBJ2-5; the D gene is possibly TRBD1 (6 bases). TRBJ2-7 explains the end of the DNA better; the J call may be wrong. This CDR3 has 13 amino acids. CDR3 bases: TGTGCCACCGCAACAGGGAATCTGGTCGAGCAGTACTTC. This encodes CATATGNLVEQYF.

The chain combines TRBV4-3 with TRBJ1-2; D not certain. V shed 0 bases and J shed 4 bases, with 12 bases lying between them. Germline values: CDR1 LGHNA, CDR2 YSLEER. The CDR3 has 15 residues. The CDR3 region has the DNA TGCGCCAGCAGCCAAGATCCTGGCAGATCCTATGGCTACACCTTC. Its protein product is CASSQDPGRSYGYTF.

This clonotype has at least ten counts. V and J are TRBV10-3 and TRBJ2-3, with a weak D call TRBD1 (5 bases). Trimming took off 6 bases at V and 4 bases at J, with 11 bases between the two ends. The CDR3 is 13 residues long. The germline V gene encodes CDR1 ENHRY and CDR2 SYGVKD. The CDR3 spells CAISPGSPDTQYF. CDR3 sequence (DNA): TGTGCCATCAGCCCAGGGTCCCCAGATACGCAGTATTTT.

The V and J genes are TRBV6-5 and TRBJ2-7; D unresolved. Germline V gene lookup returns CDR1 MNHEY and CDR2 SVGAGI. Deletions cut 6 bases from V and 7 bases from J, with 22 bases between. The CDR3 is 15 amino acids. The CDR3 region is CASRHDPGSYNEQYF. The CDR3 region has the DNA TGTGCCAGCAGACACGACCCTGGGTCCTACAATGAGCAGTACTTC.

This clonotype came up a few times. The chain uses TRBV7-2 and TRBJ2-2; tentatively, D is TRBD1 (5 bases). Trimming took 3 bases from V and 6 from J, leaving 8 bases between them. There are 13 residues in the CDR3. Germline V CDR1 and CDR2: SGHTA, FQGNSA. The CDR3 DNA follows: TGTGCCAGCAGCTTGGACATTGCCGGGGAGCTGTTTTTT. Encoded protein: CASSLDIAGELFF.

The chain has TRBV28 and TRBJ1-5; unclear D gene. There are 14 residues in the CDR3. V was trimmed by 3 bases and J by 4 bases, leaving 10 bases between them. Germline V lookup: CDR1 MDHEN, CDR2 SYDVKM. The CDR3 coding sequence is TGTGCCAGCAGTTTCACGCCCTCAAATCAGCCCCAGCATTTT. This encodes CASSFTPSNQPQHF.

The rearrangement uses TRBV2 and TRBJ2-7; D is perhaps TRBD1 or TRBD2 (6 bases each). Trimming stripped 2 bases from V and 6 bases from J, with 14 bases between. Germline V gene sequence: CDR1 SNHLY, CDR2 FYNNEI. CDR3 length equals 14 residues. The CDR3 sequence is CASSERSRGGEQYF. DNA of the CDR3: TGTGCCAGCAGTGAAAGGAGCAGGGGAGGCGAGCAGTACTTC. Together with reference TRBV2 and TRBJ2-7, the CDR3 gives the full variable domain: EPEVTQTPSHQVTQMGQEVILRCVPISNHLYFYWYRQILGQKVEFLVSFYNNEISEKSEIFDDQFSVERPDGSNFTLKIRSTKLEDSAMYFCASSERSRGGEQYFGPGTRLTVT.

The table lists this clonotype with a few counts. This sequence joins TRBV28 and TRBJ1-1; maybe TRBD1 (5 bases). With 8 bases removed from V and 7 bases from J, the gap between germline ends came to 14 bases. The germline gives CDR1 MDHEN, CDR2 SYDVKM. The CDR3 is made up of 12 amino acids. As DNA, the CDR3 is TGTGCCAGCGGCTTATTGGGGGGTGAAGCTTTCTTT. Its translation: CASGLLGGEAFF.

The chain carries TRBV11-2 and TRBJ2-5, with D possibly being TRBD1 (5 bases). The CDR3 has 16 amino acids. Germline lookup yields CDR1 SGHAT and CDR2 FQNNGV. V lost 0 bases, J lost 5 bases, and 16 bases lay in between. CDR3 sequence reads: CASSLDGASGSETQYF. The DNA of the CDR3 is TGTGCCAGCAGCTTAGATGGGGCTAGTGGCTCTGAGACCCAGTACTTC.

The V and J genes are TRBV3-1 and TRBJ2-6; possibly TRBD2 for D (5 bases). The CDR3 has 18 residues. Germline V lookup: CDR1 LGHDT, CDR2 YNNKEL (reference sequence). V was cut by 1 base and J by 0 bases, with 13 bases left in between. CDR3 DNA: TGTGCCAGCAGCCAAGTGGCAAGCGGAGACTCTGGGGCCAACGTCCTGACTTTC. It codes for CASSQVASGDSGANVLTF.

This chain uses TRBV9 with TRBJ2-5; possibly TRBD1 for D (6 bases). Germline values: CDR1 SGDLS, CDR2 YYNGEE. V gave up 4 bases and J gave up 3 bases, with 10 bases separating them. The CDR3 consists of 13 residues. CDR3 sequence (DNA): TGTGCCAGCAGCCAAGAGGGGGAAGAGACCCAGTACTTC. Amino acids: CASSQEGEETQYF.

V usage is TRBV7-9 and J usage is TRBJ1-2, with D hard to call. Trimming shortened V by 5 bases and J by 0 bases, and 13 bases separated the two germline ends. From germline, CDR1 is SEHNR and CDR2 FQNEAQ (reference sequence). This CDR3 has 15 residues. CDR3 DNA: TGTGCCAGCAGCAGGGCGCCTTTAGCTAACTATGGCTACACCTTC. Translating gives CASSRAPLANYGYTF.

This clonotype was seen many times. The rearrangement joins TRBV5-1 to TRBJ2-7; D is unclear. Germline V gene data show CDR1 as SGHRS and CDR2 as YFSETQ. Trimming took off 2 bases at V and 4 bases at J, with 16 bases between the two ends. The CDR3 sequence is 15 residues long. Written as DNA, the CDR3 is TGCGCCAGCAGCTTTGCCGGAACAGCAAAATACGAGCAGTACTTC. This sequence encodes CASSFAGTAKYEQYF.

CDR3 in amino acids: CASSDQQGSDTQYF. Here the CDR3 DNA reads TGTGCCAGCAGTGATCAACAGGGGTCAGATACGCAGTATTTT. This rearrangement joins TRBV2 to TRBJ2-3; 7 bases match TRBD1. The CDR3 runs 14 residues. From germline, CDR1 is SNHLY and CDR2 FYNNEI. V lost 3 bases, J lost 4 bases, and 4 bases stayed unmatched.

Many counts were recorded for this clonotype. This chain connects TRBV7-2 to TRBJ1-2; D is ambiguous. V was shortened by 3 bases and J by 1 base, with 0 bases between the two germline ends. Germline V gene sequence: CDR1 SGHTA, CDR2 FQGNSA. This CDR3 region has 11 residues. The CDR3 region has the DNA TGTGCCAGCAGCTTTAACTATGGCTACACCTTC. Translated, it gives CASSFNYGYTF.

This clonotype was observed a few times. The gene calls are TRBV12-3 or TRBV12-4 and TRBJ1-2; 7 nucleotides align to TRBD1. This CDR3 has 13 amino acids. V gave up 3 bases and J gave up 8 bases; unmatched junction bases: 6. CDR3 nucleotide sequence: TGTGCCAGCAGTTTTGGGAGGGGGCAAGGCTACACCTTC. Residues: CASSFGRGQGYTF.

Only a few counts were recorded for this clonotype. The chain carries TRBV2 and TRBJ1-5; D gene uncertain. The CDR3 has 15 amino acids. Germline CDR1 reads SNHLY; CDR2 reads FYNNEI. Trimming shortened V by 2 bases and J by 5 bases, and 13 bases separated the two germline ends. CDR3 nucleotide sequence: TGTGCCAGCAGTGAAAGGTCAGGTGACGATCAGCCCCAGCATTTT. Its protein product is CASSERSGDDQPQHF.